The rows below give T cell receptor beta chains drawn from one sample of a study of cytomegalovirus exposure and HLA in healthy donors. Generated by immunoSEQ multiplex PCR, the TCRdb table keeps only in-frame clones and is missing some. Here the sample spans some 120,000 clones, around 75% being singletons. Specimen: PBMCs. All receptors come from a woman aged 18-29 years in good health and CMV-seronegative. The CDR3 runs from the conserved cysteine through the conserved F or W. Fields, in order: CDR3 protein, CDR3 DNA, D gene, CDR3 length, V gene, J gene, clone size. D genes are given only for firm matches. Clone sizes are given selectively: once, few, many, or a class where the clone is expanded.

cdr3_aa: CASSEDRGVYEQYF
cdr3_nt: TGTGCCAGCAGTGAAGACAGGGGGGTCTACGAGCAGTACTTC
d_call: TRBD1
cdr3_length: 14
v_call: TRBV6-1
j_call: TRBJ2-7
clone_size: .

cdr3_aa: CASSLLGREPSSYNSPLHF
cdr3_nt: TGCGCCAGCAGCTTGTTAGGCAGGGAACCAAGTAGTTATAATTCACCCCTCCACTTT
d_call: .
cdr3_length: 19
v_call: TRBV5-1
j_call: TRBJ1-6
clone_size: few

cdr3_aa: CASSPGTGNEKLFF
cdr3_nt: TGTGCCAGCTCACCGGGTACAGGGAATGAAAAACTGTTTTTT
d_call: .
cdr3_length: 14
v_call: TRBV18
j_call: TRBJ1-4
clone_size: .

cdr3_aa: CASSRADRGYEQYF
cdr3_nt: TGTGCCAGCAGCCGCGCGGACAGGGGATACGAGCAGTACTTC
d_call: TRBD1
cdr3_length: 14
v_call: TRBV5-8
j_call: TRBJ2-7
clone_size: .

cdr3_aa: CASSGNEARGANVLTF
cdr3_nt: TGTGCCAGCAGCGGCAACGAGGCCCGTGGGGCCAACGTCCTGACTTTC
d_call: .
cdr3_length: 16
v_call: TRBV7-9
j_call: TRBJ2-6
clone_size: .

cdr3_aa: CASSYARVLGEAFF
cdr3_nt: TGTGCCAGCAGTTATGCCAGGGTACTTGGTGAAGCTTTCTTT
d_call: .
cdr3_length: 14
v_call: TRBV6-5
j_call: TRBJ1-1
clone_size: .

cdr3_aa: CASSLIGGNTEAFF
cdr3_nt: TGTGCCAGCAGCTTAATAGGGGGGAACACTGAAGCTTTCTTT
d_call: .
cdr3_length: 14
v_call: TRBV7-3
j_call: TRBJ1-1
clone_size: once

cdr3_aa: CASSEERVGEQYF
cdr3_nt: TGTGCCAGCAGTGAAGAGAGGGTTGGCGAGCAGTACTTC
d_call: .
cdr3_length: 13
v_call: TRBV6-4
j_call: TRBJ2-7
clone_size: .

cdr3_aa: CASSFRPGGTNEKLFF
cdr3_nt: TGTGCCAGCAGCTTCCGACCAGGGGGAACTAATGAAAAACTGTTTTTT
d_call: TRBD1
cdr3_length: 16
v_call: TRBV7-8
j_call: TRBJ1-4
clone_size: .

cdr3_aa: CASSLRQGRTDTQYF
cdr3_nt: TGTGCCAGCAGCTTACGACAGGGACGCACAGATACGCAGTATTTT
d_call: TRBD1
cdr3_length: 15
v_call: TRBV7-6
j_call: TRBJ2-3
clone_size: .

cdr3_aa: CASSRGGTVSYEQYF
cdr3_nt: TGTGCCAGCAGCAGGGGCGGGACAGTCTCCTACGAGCAGTACTTC
d_call: .
cdr3_length: 15
v_call: TRBV7-6
j_call: TRBJ2-7
clone_size: .

cdr3_aa: CASSLAPNTEAFF
cdr3_nt: TGTGCCAGCAGCTTAGCCCCTAACACTGAAGCTTTCTTT
d_call: .
cdr3_length: 13
v_call: TRBV7-9
j_call: TRBJ1-1
clone_size: .

cdr3_aa: CASTEIGGGEKLFF
cdr3_nt: TGTGCCAGCACCGAAATCGGGGGTGGGGAAAAACTGTTTTTT
d_call: .
cdr3_length: 14
v_call: TRBV28
j_call: TRBJ1-4
clone_size: .

cdr3_aa: CASRLKVNTEAFF
cdr3_nt: TGTGCCAGCAGACTCAAAGTGAACACTGAAGCTTTCTTT
d_call: .
cdr3_length: 13
v_call: TRBV11-2
j_call: TRBJ1-1
clone_size: .

cdr3_aa: CSVGAAEGDTEAFF
cdr3_nt: TGCAGCGTTGGAGCGGCCGAGGGGGACACTGAAGCTTTCTTT
d_call: .
cdr3_length: 14
v_call: TRBV29-1
j_call: TRBJ1-1
clone_size: .

cdr3_aa: CAARAGGQYTEAFF
cdr3_nt: TGTGCCGCCCGTGCAGGGGGGCAATATACTGAAGCTTTCTTT
d_call: TRBD1
cdr3_length: 14
v_call: TRBV6-5
j_call: TRBJ1-1
clone_size: .

cdr3_aa: CASSFSGGRTSSYEQYF
cdr3_nt: TGTGCCAGCAGCTTCTCCGGGGGGCGGACTAGCTCCTACGAGCAGTACTTC
d_call: .
cdr3_length: 17
v_call: TRBV7-9
j_call: TRBJ2-7
clone_size: .

cdr3_aa: CASSYIDIVNTEAFF
cdr3_nt: TGTGCCAGCAGTTACATAGACATCGTGAACACTGAAGCTTTCTTT
d_call: .
cdr3_length: 15
v_call: TRBV6-5
j_call: TRBJ1-1
clone_size: .

cdr3_aa: CASSSGHVDGHYGYTF
cdr3_nt: TGTGCCAGCTCCTCAGGCCATGTGGACGGACATTATGGCTACACCTTC
d_call: .
cdr3_length: 16
v_call: TRBV18
j_call: TRBJ1-2
clone_size: .

cdr3_aa: CAAGQGFGYTF
cdr3_nt: TGTGCCGCTGGACAGGGGTTTGGCTACACCTTC
d_call: TRBD1
cdr3_length: 11
v_call: TRBV27
j_call: TRBJ1-2
clone_size: .

cdr3_aa: CASSLQGRGSTDTQYF
cdr3_nt: TGCGCCAGCAGCCTCCAAGGGAGGGGCAGCACAGATACGCAGTATTTT
d_call: TRBD2
cdr3_length: 16
v_call: TRBV4-1
j_call: TRBJ2-3
clone_size: .

cdr3_aa: CASSGGTGGTGELFF
cdr3_nt: TGTGCCAGCAGTGGGGGGACAGGGGGCACCGGGGAGCTGTTTTTT
d_call: TRBD1
cdr3_length: 15
v_call: TRBV2
j_call: TRBJ2-2
clone_size: once

cdr3_aa: CASSRVRGARTNPYEQYF
cdr3_nt: TGTGCCAGCAGTAGGGTCCGGGGGGCAAGGACGAACCCCTACGAGCAGTACTTC
d_call: .
cdr3_length: 18
v_call: TRBV28
j_call: TRBJ2-7
clone_size: .

cdr3_aa: CASSQDAAGKSTYGYTF
cdr3_nt: TGTGCCAGCAGCCAAGATGCTGCAGGGAAGAGCACCTATGGCTACACCTTC
d_call: .
cdr3_length: 17
v_call: TRBV4-2
j_call: TRBJ1-2
clone_size: .

cdr3_aa: CASSLGPRGAKVGNQPQHF
cdr3_nt: TGCGCCAGCAGCTTGGGTCCCAGGGGCGCTAAGGTCGGCAATCAGCCCCAGCATTTT
d_call: .
cdr3_length: 19
v_call: TRBV5-1
j_call: TRBJ1-5
clone_size: .

cdr3_aa: CASSEERVASSYEQYF
cdr3_nt: TGTGCCAGCAGTGAAGAGCGTGTGGCCTCCTCCTACGAGCAGTACTTC
d_call: .
cdr3_length: 16
v_call: TRBV2
j_call: TRBJ2-7
clone_size: .

cdr3_aa: CASSLATQGSYEQYF
cdr3_nt: TGCGCCAGCAGCTTGGCGACTCAGGGGTCCTACGAGCAGTACTTC
d_call: .
cdr3_length: 15
v_call: TRBV5-1
j_call: TRBJ2-7
clone_size: .

cdr3_aa: CALSGERYYGYTF
cdr3_nt: TGTGCCCTCTCGGGGGAACGGTACTATGGCTACACCTTC
d_call: .
cdr3_length: 13
v_call: TRBV30
j_call: TRBJ1-2
clone_size: .